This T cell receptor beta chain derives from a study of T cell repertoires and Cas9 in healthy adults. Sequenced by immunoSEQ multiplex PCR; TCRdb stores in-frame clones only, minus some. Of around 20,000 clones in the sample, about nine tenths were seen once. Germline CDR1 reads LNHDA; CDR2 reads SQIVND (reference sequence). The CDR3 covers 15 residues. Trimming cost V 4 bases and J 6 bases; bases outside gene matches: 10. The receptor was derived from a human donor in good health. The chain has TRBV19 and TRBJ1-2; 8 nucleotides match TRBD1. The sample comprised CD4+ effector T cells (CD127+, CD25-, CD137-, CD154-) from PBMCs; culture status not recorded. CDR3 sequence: CASSTRQGKSNGYTF. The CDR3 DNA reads TGTGCCAGTAGTACTCGACAGGGGAAAAGTAATGGCTACACCTTC.